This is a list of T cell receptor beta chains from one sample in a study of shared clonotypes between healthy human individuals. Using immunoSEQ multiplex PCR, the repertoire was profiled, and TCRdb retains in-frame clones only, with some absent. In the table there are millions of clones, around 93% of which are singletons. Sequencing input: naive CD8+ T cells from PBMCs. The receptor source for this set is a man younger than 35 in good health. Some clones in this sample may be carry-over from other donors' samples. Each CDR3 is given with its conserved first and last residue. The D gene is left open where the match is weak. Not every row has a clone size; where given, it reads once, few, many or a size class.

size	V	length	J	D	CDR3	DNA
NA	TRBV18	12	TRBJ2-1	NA	CASSLEGNEQFF	TGTGCCAGCTCTTTAGAGGGGAATGAGCAGTTCTTC
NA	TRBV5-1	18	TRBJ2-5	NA	CASSLADRAGRLQETQYF	TGCGCCAGCAGCTTGGCCGACCGGGCAGGGCGACTCCAAGAGACCCAGTACTTC
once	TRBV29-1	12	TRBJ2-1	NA	CSVEWLYNEQFF	TGCAGCGTCGAGTGGCTTTACAATGAGCAGTTCTTC
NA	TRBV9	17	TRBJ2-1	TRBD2	CASSPSTSGSVYNEQFF	TGTGCCAGCAGCCCCTCGACTAGCGGGAGCGTCTACAATGAGCAGTTCTTC
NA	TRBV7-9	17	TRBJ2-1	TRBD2	CASSLVPSGAGGDEQFF	TGTGCCAGCAGCTTAGTTCCTTCGGGAGCGGGAGGCGATGAGCAGTTCTTC
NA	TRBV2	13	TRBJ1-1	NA	CASSEGGSTEAFF	TGTGCCAGCAGTGAAGGTGGGAGCACTGAAGCTTTCTTT
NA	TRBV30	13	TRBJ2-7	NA	CAWSFSGPYEQYF	TGTGCCTGGAGTTTTAGCGGCCCATACGAGCAGTACTTC
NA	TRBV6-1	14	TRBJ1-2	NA	CANPLDRVLYGYTF	TGTGCCAACCCGCTGGACAGAGTTTTATATGGCTACACCTTC
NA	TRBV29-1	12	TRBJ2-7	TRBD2	CSVVAGGRGQYF	TGCAGCGTTGTAGCGGGAGGGCGGGGGCAGTACTTC
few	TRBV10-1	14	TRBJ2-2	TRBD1	CASSPGQGTGELFF	TGCGCCAGCAGTCCTGGACAGGGGACCGGGGAGCTGTTTTTT
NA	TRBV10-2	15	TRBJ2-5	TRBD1	CASNPGTGREETQYF	TGCGCCAGCAACCCCGGGACAGGGAGGGAGGAGACCCAGTACTTC
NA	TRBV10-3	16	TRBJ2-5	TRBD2	CAISESNSAGEVTQYF	TGTGCCATCAGTGAGTCGAATTCAGCGGGAGAAGTGACCCAGTACTTC
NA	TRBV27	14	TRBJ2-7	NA	CASRGPGASYEQYF	TGTGCCAGCAGAGGACCCGGGGCCTCCTACGAGCAGTACTTC
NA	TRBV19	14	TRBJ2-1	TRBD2	CASALAGAYNEQFF	TGTGCCAGCGCCCTAGCGGGGGCCTACAATGAGCAGTTCTTC
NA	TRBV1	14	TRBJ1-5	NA	CTSSQERHNQPQHF	TGCACCAGCAGCCAAGAAAGGCACAATCAGCCCCAGCATTTT
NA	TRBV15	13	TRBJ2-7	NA	CATSRDPRYEQYF	TGTGCCACCAGCAGAGACCCGCGCTACGAGCAGTACTTC
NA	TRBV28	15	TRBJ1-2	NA	CASSLGRLDPYGYTF	TGTGCCAGCAGCCTCGGGCGGTTGGATCCCTATGGCTACACCTTC
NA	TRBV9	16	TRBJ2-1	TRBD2	CASSVAGGSSYNEQFF	TGTGCCAGCAGCGTAGCTGGCGGGAGCTCCTACAATGAGCAGTTCTTC
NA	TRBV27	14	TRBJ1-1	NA	CASSLLGGRPEAFF	TGTGCCAGCAGTTTACTTGGAGGACGCCCTGAAGCTTTCTTT
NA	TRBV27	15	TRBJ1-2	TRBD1	CASSLLGQGSGGYTF	TGTGCCAGCAGTTTATTGGGACAGGGCAGCGGGGGCTACACCTTC
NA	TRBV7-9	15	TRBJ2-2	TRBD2	CASSLASGSTGELFF	TGTGCCAGCAGCTTGGCTAGCGGGAGCACCGGGGAGCTGTTTTTT
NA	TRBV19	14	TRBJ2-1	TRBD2	CASSILAGANEQFF	TGTGCCAGTAGTATACTAGCGGGGGCCAATGAGCAGTTCTTC
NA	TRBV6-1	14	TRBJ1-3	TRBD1	CASSVTGFGNTIYF	TGTGCCAGCAGTGTGACAGGGTTCGGAAACACCATATATTTT
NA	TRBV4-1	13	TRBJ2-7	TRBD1	CASSQTGDYEQYF	TGCGCCAGCAGCCAGACAGGGGACTACGAGCAGTACTTC
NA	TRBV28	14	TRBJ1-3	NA	CASSLRGLGNTIYF	TGTGCCAGCAGTCTCCGGGGGCTTGGAAACACCATATATTTT
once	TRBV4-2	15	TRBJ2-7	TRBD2	CASSQGGGASYEQYF	TGTGCCAGCAGCCAAGGCGGGGGGGCCTCCTACGAGCAGTACTTC
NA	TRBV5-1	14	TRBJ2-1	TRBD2	CASSFLAGYNEQFF	TGCGCCAGCAGCTTTCTAGCGGGGTACAATGAGCAGTTCTTC
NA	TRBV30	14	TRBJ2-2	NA	CAWSVQLNTGELFF	TGTGCCTGGAGTGTACAATTGAACACCGGGGAGCTGTTTTTT
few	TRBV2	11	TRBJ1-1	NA	CASSEARGAFF	TGTGCCAGCAGTGAAGCACGGGGAGCTTTCTTT
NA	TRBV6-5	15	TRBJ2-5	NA	CASSYFWGDQETQYF	TGTGCCAGCAGTTACTTTTGGGGGGACCAAGAGACCCAGTACTTC
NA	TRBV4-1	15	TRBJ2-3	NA	CASSPYGGATDTQYF	TGCGCCAGCAGCCCCTACGGTGGGGCCACAGATACGCAGTATTTT
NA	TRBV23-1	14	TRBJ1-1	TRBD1	CASSRSGTDTEAFF	TGCGCCAGCAGTCGCTCCGGGACAGACACTGAAGCTTTCTTT
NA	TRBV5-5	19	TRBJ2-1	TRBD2	CASSSYPSGLAGEDNEQFF	TGTGCCAGCAGCTCCTATCCGTCCGGACTAGCGGGGGAAGACAATGAGCAGTTCTTC
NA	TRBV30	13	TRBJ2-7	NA	CAWSDLRGYEQYF	TGTGCCTGGAGTGACTTGAGAGGATACGAGCAGTACTTC
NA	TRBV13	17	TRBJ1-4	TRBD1	CASSLATPGQSNEKLFF	TGTGCCAGCAGCTTAGCAACTCCGGGACAGTCTAATGAAAAACTGTTTTTT